The T cell receptor beta chain described here comes from a study of T cell repertoires in cytomegalovirus infection (dated by TCRdb to the late 2010s). General notes on the study: Because public TCR beta signatures pointed to carriage of CMV infection together with the matching HLA type, the HLA type of each donor mattered for the analysis.

The V and J ends are trimmed by 2 bases and 7 bases, leaving 6 bases between them. As encoded in the germline V gene, CDR1 is KGHSH while CDR2 is LQKENI. From the cysteine up to the phenylalanine, the CDR3 has a length of 12 residues. Of the read, only the CDR3 DNA is kept; its 36 bases are in frame from base 1. Points the paper makes about the study in general: Cumulative frequency of public TCR beta family members discriminated carriers of CMV infection plus the relevant HLA type in this cohort and an independent approximately 360-donor cohort. The ex vivo response was dominated by HLA-C-restricted CMV-specific TCR beta clonotypes, which also provided the single most frequent clonotype in two of eight donors.

The instrument given in TCRdb is Illumina HiSeq 1500. The raw public data were reprocessed by TCRdb itself: fastp quality trimming at Q25, MiXCR clonotype calling, in-frame beta chains only. CDR3 protein duplicates are merged, each entry listing the most common genes and DNA. In this sample the table shows more than 500,000 distinct CDR3 sequences, approximately 15% of which occur a single time. The ten top clones hold roughly 25% of the sample. Points on this clonotype: There is no known antigen for this receptor. No quality values exist for individual bases; no much larger clone is one base distant.

What was sequenced was CD8+ T cells from PBMCs. The chain employs TRBV18 and TRBJ2-1, with no confident D gene call. The receptor was derived from a human donor in good health (CMV status not recorded). Some clones in this sample may be carry-over from other donors' samples. CDR3 reads: CASSPGQNEQFF. The bases are TGTGCCAGCTCACCAGGCCAGAATGAGCAGTTCTTC.